The subject of this entry is one TCR beta chain. The antigen is unknown. The sample originates from a study of regulatory and conventional T cells in RAG deficiency. The study's findings and limits: Treg unique TCR beta sequences were approximately 96-fold fewer in Omenn syndrome and CID/AS patients than controls. Patient subsets had shorter CDR3s; Omenn Treg-Tconv overlap exceeded 85%.

This CDR3 comprises 12 residues. V lost 2 bases and J lost 4, with 8 bases in between. Germline V gives CDR1 GTSNPN, CDR2 SVGIG (reference sequence). The sorted regulatory T cells were CD4+, CD25-high and CD127-low, with genomic DNA sequenced. Sequencing used immunoSEQ multiplex PCR; TCRdb keeps in-frame clones, though not all of them. The sample contains around 29,000 clones, approximately 90% of which appear only once. These data are also associated with another study on regulatory T cells. From that paper: The PCR used 52 TRBV and 13 TRBJ primers.

The J gene is TRBJ2-5, the V gene TRBV30; weak D call: TRBD2 (5 bases). Sequencing input: Tregs sorted from blood. The sequence came from a human donor in good health. The CDR3 here is CAWSRLLETQYF. The CDR3 nucleotides read TGTGCCTGGAGTCGACTACTAGAGACCCAGTACTTC. The whole variable domain, filled in from reference TRBV30 and TRBJ2-5, reads SQTIHQWPATLVQPVGSPLSLECTVEGTSNPNLYWYRQAAGRGLQLLFYSVGIGQISSEVPQNLSASRPQDRQFILSSKKLLLSDSGFYLCAWSRLLETQYFGPGTRLLVL.